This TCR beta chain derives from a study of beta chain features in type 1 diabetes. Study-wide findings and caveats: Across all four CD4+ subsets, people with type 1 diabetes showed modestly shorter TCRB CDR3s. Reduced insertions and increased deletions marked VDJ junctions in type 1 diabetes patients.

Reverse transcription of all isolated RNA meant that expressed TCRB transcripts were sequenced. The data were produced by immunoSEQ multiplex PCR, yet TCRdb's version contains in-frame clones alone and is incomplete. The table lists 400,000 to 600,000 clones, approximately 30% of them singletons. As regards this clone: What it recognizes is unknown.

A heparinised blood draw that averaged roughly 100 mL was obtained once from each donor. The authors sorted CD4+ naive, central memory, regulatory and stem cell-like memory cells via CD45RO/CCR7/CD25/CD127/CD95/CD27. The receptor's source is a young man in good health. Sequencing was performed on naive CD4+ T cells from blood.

The CDR3 loop reads CASSPSQGARETQYF. The CDR3 DNA sequence: TGTGCCAGCAGTCCCTCCCAGGGGGCGCGGGAGACCCAGTACTTC. The chain combines TRBV28 with TRBJ2-5; the match to TRBD1 covers 8 bases. The V and J ends lost 5 bases and 5 bases, in that order; junction bases with no gene match: 10. Germline values: CDR1 MDHEN, CDR2 SYDVKM. The CDR3 extends over 15 amino acids.